These T cell receptor beta chains were read from a single sample in a study of blood T cell repertoires in COVID-19. Measured with immunoSEQ multiplex PCR; TCRdb has only the in-frame clones, and not every one. This table holds 130,000 or so clones, approximately 90% found once. Sequenced: peripheral blood. These receptors were obtained from a man in his 60s with COVID-19, enrolled during active disease. Both conserved end residues are part of each CDR3. The D gene is left open where the match is weak. Some rows have no size entry. The others give once, few or many, or a class for an expanded clone.

d_call: NA
j_call: TRBJ1-5
clone_size: NA
v_call: TRBV20-1
cdr3_aa: CSASGGQHQPQHF
cdr3_nt: TGCAGTGCTAGTGGAGGACAGCATCAGCCCCAGCATTTT

d_call: TRBD1
j_call: TRBJ1-1
clone_size: NA
v_call: TRBV6-6
cdr3_aa: CASGQDLMNTEAFF
cdr3_nt: TGTGCCAGCGGACAGGACCTCATGAACACTGAAGCTTTCTTT

d_call: NA
j_call: TRBJ2-5
clone_size: NA
v_call: TRBV5-4
cdr3_aa: CASSIGASEETQYF
cdr3_nt: TGTGCCAGCAGCATTGGGGCTAGCGAGGAGACCCAGTACTTC

d_call: NA
j_call: TRBJ1-1
clone_size: few
v_call: TRBV2
cdr3_aa: CASSVTSGDTEAFF
cdr3_nt: TGTGCCAGCAGTGTGACAAGCGGAGACACTGAAGCTTTCTTT

d_call: TRBD2
j_call: TRBJ2-5
clone_size: NA
v_call: TRBV7-8
cdr3_aa: CASSLSWGGQETQYF
cdr3_nt: TGTGCCAGCAGCTTGTCTTGGGGGGGTCAAGAGACCCAGTACTTC

d_call: NA
j_call: TRBJ2-5
clone_size: NA
v_call: TRBV3-1/TRBV3-2
cdr3_aa: CASSQDQGKHGETQYF
cdr3_nt: TGTGCCAGCAGCCAAGATCAGGGCAAACATGGGGAGACCCAGTACTTC

d_call: TRBD1
j_call: TRBJ1-5
clone_size: NA
v_call: TRBV19
cdr3_aa: CASSDRESQPQHF
cdr3_nt: TGTGCCAGTAGTGACAGGGAAAGTCAGCCCCAGCATTTT

d_call: TRBD2
j_call: TRBJ2-3
clone_size: few
v_call: TRBV20-1
cdr3_aa: CSASAPSGGARDTQYF
cdr3_nt: TGCAGTGCTAGTGCGCCTAGCGGGGGGGCTCGGGATACGCAGTATTTT

d_call: TRBD2
j_call: TRBJ2-1
clone_size: NA
v_call: TRBV7-2
cdr3_aa: CASSLVAGGEGANEQFF
cdr3_nt: TGTGCCAGCAGCTTAGTAGCGGGGGGAGAGGGCGCCAATGAGCAGTTCTTC

d_call: NA
j_call: TRBJ2-7
clone_size: NA
v_call: TRBV6-6
cdr3_aa: CASSPRTEHYEQYF
cdr3_nt: TGTGCCAGCAGTCCTCGGACAGAACACTACGAGCAGTACTTC

d_call: TRBD1
j_call: TRBJ2-1
clone_size: NA
v_call: TRBV6-6
cdr3_aa: CASSSPTGTGDNEQFF
cdr3_nt: TGTGCCAGCAGTTCCCCGACAGGGACAGGGGACAATGAGCAGTTCTTC

d_call: NA
j_call: TRBJ1-4
clone_size: NA
v_call: TRBV18
cdr3_aa: CASSPPTSTGSGEKLFF
cdr3_nt: TGTGCCAGCTCACCACCTACGAGCACAGGGTCTGGCGAAAAACTGTTTTTT

d_call: NA
j_call: TRBJ1-2
clone_size: NA
v_call: TRBV2
cdr3_aa: CASLREIYGYTF
cdr3_nt: TGTGCCAGCCTCAGGGAAATCTATGGCTACACCTTC

d_call: NA
j_call: TRBJ1-6
clone_size: few
v_call: TRBV21-1
cdr3_aa: CASRHRSSYNSPLHF
cdr3_nt: TGTGCCAGCAGGCACAGGAGCTCCTATAATTCACCCCTCCACTTT

d_call: TRBD1
j_call: TRBJ1-1
clone_size: NA
v_call: TRBV5-6
cdr3_aa: CASLRQGPFPEAFF
cdr3_nt: TGTGCCAGCCTCCGACAGGGGCCATTTCCTGAAGCTTTCTTT

d_call: TRBD2
j_call: TRBJ2-5
clone_size: NA
v_call: TRBV3-1/TRBV3-2
cdr3_aa: CASSRGRGGTETQYF
cdr3_nt: TGTGCCAGCAGCCGAGGGCGGGGGGGCACAGAGACCCAGTACTTC

d_call: NA
j_call: TRBJ2-7
clone_size: NA
v_call: TRBV6-2/TRBV6-3
cdr3_aa: CASSYSSGVSYEQYF
cdr3_nt: TGTGCCAGCAGTTACTCGTCAGGGGTATCCTACGAGCAGTACTTC

d_call: NA
j_call: TRBJ1-3
clone_size: NA
v_call: TRBV5-1
cdr3_aa: CASSLGQTGNTIYF
cdr3_nt: TGCGCCAGCAGCTTGGGCCAGACTGGAAACACCATATATTTT

d_call: TRBD1
j_call: TRBJ2-7
clone_size: NA
v_call: TRBV28
cdr3_aa: CASIMDRRLGEQYF
cdr3_nt: TGTGCCAGCATTATGGACAGGCGTCTCGGGGAGCAGTACTTC

d_call: NA
j_call: TRBJ2-3
clone_size: NA
v_call: TRBV27
cdr3_aa: CASSSTAVRSYTQYF
cdr3_nt: TGTGCCAGCAGCTCAACAGCGGTTCGGTCCTATACGCAGTATTTT

d_call: TRBD1
j_call: TRBJ1-2
clone_size: NA
v_call: TRBV28
cdr3_aa: CASTTQAGGLHGYTF
cdr3_nt: TGTGCCAGCACGACCCAGGCAGGGGGCCTTCATGGCTACACCTTC

d_call: TRBD1
j_call: TRBJ2-5
clone_size: NA
v_call: TRBV7-9
cdr3_aa: CASSLATGSQETQYF
cdr3_nt: TGTGCCAGCAGCTTAGCGACAGGGAGCCAAGAGACCCAGTACTTC

d_call: NA
j_call: TRBJ2-3
clone_size: NA
v_call: TRBV7-3
cdr3_aa: CASSLLSNLDTQYF
cdr3_nt: TGTGCCAGCAGCTTATTATCTAATCTCGATACGCAGTATTTT

d_call: NA
j_call: TRBJ1-1
clone_size: NA
v_call: TRBV6-2/TRBV6-3
cdr3_aa: CASSYPQDLNTEAFF
cdr3_nt: TGTGCCAGCAGTTACCCACAGGATTTGAACACTGAAGCTTTCTTT

d_call: NA
j_call: TRBJ1-1
clone_size: NA
v_call: TRBV29-1
cdr3_aa: CSVAVRRTEAFF
cdr3_nt: TGCAGCGTTGCGGTTCGGCGGACTGAAGCTTTCTTT

d_call: NA
j_call: TRBJ1-5
clone_size: NA
v_call: TRBV6-5
cdr3_aa: CASSSLNQPQHF
cdr3_nt: TGTGCCAGCAGTTCGCTAAATCAGCCCCAGCATTTT

d_call: NA
j_call: TRBJ2-3
clone_size: NA
v_call: TRBV7-2
cdr3_aa: CASSLALPGTDTQYF
cdr3_nt: TGTGCCAGCAGCTTAGCCCTTCCCGGCACAGATACGCAGTATTTT

d_call: TRBD1
j_call: TRBJ1-2
clone_size: few
v_call: TRBV4-2
cdr3_aa: CASSQEVVQGARGYTF
cdr3_nt: TGTGCCAGCAGCCAAGAGGTGGTCCAGGGGGCTCGAGGCTACACCTTC

d_call: NA
j_call: TRBJ1-1
clone_size: once
v_call: TRBV19
cdr3_aa: CASSRGEAFF
cdr3_nt: TGTGCCAGTAGTCGGGGTGAAGCTTTCTTT